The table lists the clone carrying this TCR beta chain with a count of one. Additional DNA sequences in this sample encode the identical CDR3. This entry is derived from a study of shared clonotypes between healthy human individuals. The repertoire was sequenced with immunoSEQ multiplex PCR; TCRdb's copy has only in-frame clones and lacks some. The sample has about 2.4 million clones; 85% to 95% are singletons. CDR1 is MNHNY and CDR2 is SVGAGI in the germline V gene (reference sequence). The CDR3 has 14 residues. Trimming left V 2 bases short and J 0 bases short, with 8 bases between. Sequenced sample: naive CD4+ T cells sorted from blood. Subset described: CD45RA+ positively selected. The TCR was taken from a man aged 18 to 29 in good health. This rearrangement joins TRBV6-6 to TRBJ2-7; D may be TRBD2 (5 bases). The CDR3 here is CASSYTRSSYEQYF. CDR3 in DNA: TGTGCCAGCAGTTACACTAGGAGCTCCTACGAGCAGTACTTC.